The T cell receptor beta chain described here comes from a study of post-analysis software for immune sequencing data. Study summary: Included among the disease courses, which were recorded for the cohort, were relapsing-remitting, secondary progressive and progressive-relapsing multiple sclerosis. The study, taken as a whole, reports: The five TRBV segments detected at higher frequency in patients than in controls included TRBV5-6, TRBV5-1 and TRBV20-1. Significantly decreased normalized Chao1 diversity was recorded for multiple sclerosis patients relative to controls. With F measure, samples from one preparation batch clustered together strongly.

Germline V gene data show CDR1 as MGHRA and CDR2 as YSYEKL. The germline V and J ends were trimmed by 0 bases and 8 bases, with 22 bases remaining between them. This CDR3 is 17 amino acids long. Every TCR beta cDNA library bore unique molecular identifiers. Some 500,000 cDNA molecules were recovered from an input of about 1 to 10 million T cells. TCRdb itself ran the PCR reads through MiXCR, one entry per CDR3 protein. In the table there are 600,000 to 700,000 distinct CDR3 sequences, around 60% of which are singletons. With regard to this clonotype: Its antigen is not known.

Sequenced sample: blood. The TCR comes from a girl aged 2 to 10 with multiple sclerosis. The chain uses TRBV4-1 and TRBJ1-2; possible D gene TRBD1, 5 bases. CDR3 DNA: TGCGCCAGCAGCCAAGATCTATACACCGGGGCAGTAGAGGGCTACACCTTC. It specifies CASSQDLYTGAVEGYTF.